The 14 T cell receptor beta chains below all came from one sample that was sequenced in a study of cytotoxic CD8 clonotypes in ibrutinib-treated CLL. Data came from immunoSEQ multiplex PCR; TCRdb stores just in-frame clones and leaves some out. The data show fewer than 100,000 clones, 86% seen once. This material consisted of PBMCs, taken before ibrutinib treatment. These receptors all come from a human donor with chronic lymphocytic leukemia.

This sequence joins TRBV10-2 and TRBJ2-7; 8 bases fit TRBD2. This CDR3 has 14 residues. V dropped 10 bases and J dropped 5; count of bases not matched to a gene: 13. CDR1 and CDR2 (germline): WSHSY, SAAADI. The CDR3 DNA reads as TGCGCCACCCTTCTCAAGCGGGAGTGGGACGAGCAGTACTTC. Amino acids: CATLLKREWDEQYF.

This clone turned up a few times. The gene calls are TRBV5-1 and TRBJ1-5, with unresolved D. Germline CDR1 and CDR2: SGHRS and YFSETQ. V dropped 0 bases and J dropped 10 bases, with 17 bases sitting between them. The CDR3 has 15 amino acids. CDR3 residues: CASSLDHFLISPQHF. The CDR3 DNA sequence: TGCGCCAGCAGCTTGGACCATTTCCTCATCAGCCCCCAGCATTTT.

The genes are TRBV28 and TRBJ1-1; no reliable D call. This CDR3 is built from 16 residues. From germline, CDR1 is MDHEN and CDR2 SYDVKM. Trimming pared 3 bases from V and 3 bases from J, leaving 17 bases between. CDR3 sequence reads: CASSFTGSGVYTEAFF. The DNA for the CDR3 is TGTGCCAGCAGTTTTACGGGTTCTGGGGTTTACACTGAAGCTTTCTTT.

This clone was picked up one time. The chain has TRBV5-1 and TRBJ2-7; D is possibly TRBD2 (5 bases). The V gene lost 3 bases and the J gene lost 2 bases, with 18 bases spanning the gap. Per the germline V gene, CDR1 is SGHRS and CDR2 is YFSETQ. There are 16 residues in the CDR3. The CDR3 DNA follows: TGCGCCAGCAGCTCCGACCTGACTATGGGTGCCTACGAGCAGTACTTC. Encoded protein: CASSSDLTMGAYEQYF.

CDR3 protein: CASSLWGQGNEQFF. The CDR3 DNA reads as TGTGCCAGCAGTTTATGGGGACAGGGCAATGAGCAGTTCTTC. J is TRBJ2-1 and V is TRBV28; 9 nucleotides agree with TRBD1. The CDR3 spans 14 residues. Germline CDR1 is MDHEN and CDR2 is SYDVKM. Trimming at V came to 0 bases and at J to 6 bases, leaving 0 bases not matched to a gene.

The genes are TRBV4-2 and TRBJ1-1, with D tentatively TRBD1 (5 bases). CDR3 length equals 14 residues. In germline, CDR1 is LGHNA, CDR2 YNFKEQ. V lost 1 base and J 1 base, leaving 7 bases between the germline ends. Written as DNA, the CDR3 is TGTGCCAGCAGCCAAGGCAGGGCGAACACTGAAGCTTTCTTT. Protein product: CASSQGRANTEAFF.

J is TRBJ2-7 and V is TRBV19; D tentatively fits TRBD1 or TRBD2 (7 bases each). Germline loops: CDR1 LNHDA, CDR2 SQIVND (reference sequence). The CDR3 consists of 16 residues. The V end was cut by 3 bases, the J end by 0 bases, with 15 bases between. CDR3 sequence (DNA): TGTGCCAGTAGTATGGGAGGGGGCGGCTCCTCCTACGAGCAGTACTTC. It translates to CASSMGGGGSSYEQYF.

The CDR3 coding sequence is TGTGCCTGGAGTGCTAGCGGGGGCCGAGCTAACTATGGCTACACCTTC. Translating it yields CAWSASGGRANYGYTF. The genes are TRBV30 and TRBJ1-2; D perhaps matches TRBD1 (6 bases). CDR3 length: 16 amino acids. Trimming took off 1 base at V and 0 bases at J, with 15 bases between the two ends. Per germline, CDR1 GTSNPN and CDR2 SVGIG (reference sequence). The full variable domain, in which reference TRBV30 and TRBJ1-2 provide the parts outside the CDR3, is SQTIHQWPATLVQPVGSPLSLECTVEGTSNPNLYWYRQAAGRGLQLLFYSVGIGQISSEVPQNLSASRPQDRQFILSSKKLLLSDSGFYLCAWSASGGRANYGYTFGSGTRLTVV.

The gene calls are TRBV29-1 and TRBJ1-1; D call uncertain. V was cut by 4 bases and J by 0 bases, with 6 bases left in between. The CDR3 length is 12 residues. CDR1 SQVTM and CDR2 ANQGSEA come from the germline V gene. This CDR3 is CSVVRMNTEAFF. The CDR3 nucleotides read TGCAGCGTTGTAAGGATGAACACTGAAGCTTTCTTT. Variable domain in full (rest from reference TRBV29-1 and TRBJ1-1): SAVISQKPSRDICQRGTSLTIQCQVDSQVTMMFWYRQQPGQSLTLIATANQGSEATYESGFVIDKFPISRPNLTFSTLTVSNMSPEDSSIYLCSVVRMNTEAFFGQGTRLTVV.

V and J are TRBV18 and TRBJ2-3; D unclear. This CDR3 is 12 amino acids long. Germline CDR1 KGHSH, CDR2 LQKENI. The V and J ends lost 3 bases and 3 bases respectively, with 4 bases between them. In nucleotides, the CDR3 is TGTGCCAGCTCACCGATGACAGATACGCAGTATTTT. Translation gives CASSPMTDTQYF. The entire variable domain, with the rest obtained from reference TRBV18 and TRBJ2-3, is as follows: NAGVMQNPRHLVRRRGQEARLRCSPMKGHSHVYWYRQLPEEGLKFMVYLQKENIIDESGMPKERFSAEFPKEGPSILRIQQVVRGDSAAYFCASSPMTDTQYFGPGTRLTVL.

The chain carries TRBV5-6 and TRBJ1-2; 7 bases map to TRBD1. This CDR3 is 15 amino acids long. After removal of 0 bases from V and 4 bases from J, the junction contained 6 bases not matched to a gene. Germline V gives CDR1 SGHDT, CDR2 YYEEEE. CDR3 in DNA: TGTGCCAGCAGCTTGGCCGACAGGGCGTCCTATGGCTACACCTTC. It codes for CASSLADRASYGYTF. The variable domain in full, completed from reference TRBV5-6 and TRBJ1-2, reads DAGVTQSPTHLIKTRGQQVTLRCSPKSGHDTVSWYQQALGQGPQFIFQYYEEEERQRGNFPDRFSGHQFPNYSSELNVNALLLGDSALYLCASSLADRASYGYTFGSGTRLTVV.

This chain joins TRBV30 and TRBJ1-4, with D uncertain. The CDR3 runs to 11 residues. Germline V gene lookup returns CDR1 GTSNPN and CDR2 SVGIG (reference sequence). V lost 0 bases, J lost 13 bases, and 9 bases lay in between. For the CDR3, the DNA is TGTGCCTGGAGTGTACAAGCCGGACTGTTTTTT. It translates to CAWSVQAGLFF.

The table lists this clone with a few counts. This chain uses TRBV6-5 with TRBJ1-2; D perhaps matches TRBD1 (6 bases). Germline V lookup: CDR1 MNHEY, CDR2 SVGAGI. The V gene lost 0 bases and the J gene lost 4 bases, with 12 bases spanning the gap. The CDR3 length is 15 residues. The CDR3 DNA reads TGTGCCAGCAGTTACTCGAAGGACAGCCTCTATGGCTACACCTTC. This codes for CASSYSKDSLYGYTF.

The rearrangement uses TRBV6-6 and TRBJ1-5; D might be TRBD1 (5 bases). Germline CDR1 and CDR2: MNHNY and SVGAGI (reference sequence). This CDR3 contains 16 residues. V lost 0 bases and J lost 5, with 14 bases in between. CDR3 amino acids: CASSYSIPGLDQPQHF. The CDR3 coding sequence is TGTGCCAGCAGTTACTCGATACCAGGGTTGGATCAGCCCCAGCATTTT.